The present TCR beta chain was sequenced within a study of cytomegalovirus exposure and HLA in healthy donors. The germline V gene encodes CDR1 SGHVS and CDR2 FQNEAQ. The CDR3 is made up of 12 amino acids. Trimming pared 0 bases from V and 7 bases from J, leaving 6 bases between. The PCR employed 60 Vbeta primers together with 13 Jbeta primers. Sequenced by immunoSEQ multiplex PCR; TCRdb stores in-frame clones only, minus some. The data contain roughly 100,000 clones, nearly 80% of them singletons. A remark on this clone: Its antigen is still unknown.

Points from the study as a whole: Sequencing probably produced one cluster of sequence variants that were highly shared. In a later analysis, at a false discovery rate of 0.05, approximately 18,000 TCR beta sequences were associated with HLA alleles. Most TCR beta V segments were productive about 87% or about 30% of the time in an earlier analysis. When analyzed later, a missense DCLRE1C variant was found to be linked to TCR beta V- and J-gene trimming.

The sequencing input was PBMCs. The chain links TRBV7-8 to TRBJ2-5; D is ambiguous. This receptor was obtained from a woman in her thirties or forties in good health and CMV-seronegative. CDR3 nucleotides: TGTGCCAGCAGCTTAGCGCGGAGGACCCAGTACTTC. This codes for CASSLARRTQYF.